The clone carrying this TCR beta chain was seen a handful of times. Source study methods: The authors estimated nucleated cell counts from reference gene primer amplification. The data were produced by immunoSEQ multiplex PCR, yet TCRdb's version contains in-frame clones alone and is incomplete. Clonal size and the V and J genes are those of that table, whereas D and trimming came from the DNA. The repertoire consists of over 100,000 clones, with around four fifths occurring once and the leading ten covering roughly 18%. This record comes from a study of blood T cell repertoires in COVID-19. About the study: Sites across the United States, Italy and Spain contributed samples from acute and convalescent COVID-19.

The CDR3 loop spans 15 amino acids. Germline lookup yields CDR1 SGHRS and CDR2 YFSETQ. With V trimmed by 4 bases and J by 8 bases, 10 bases remained unmatched. Sequenced input: peripheral blood. The rearrangement uses TRBV5-1 and TRBJ1-4; 8 positions match TRBD1. This clonotype was obtained from a woman in her sixties or seventies with acute or convalescent COVID-19. The CDR3 DNA follows: TGCGCCAGCAGCCCAGGAGGACAGGGAAACGAAAAACTGTTTTTT. Translated: CASSPGGQGNEKLFF.